Below, one T cell receptor beta chain is given with its context. The antigen is unknown. The entry originates in a study of T-cell reconstitution after alpha-beta-depleted transplantation in children. Germline CDR1 reads SGDLS; CDR2 reads YYNGEE. This CDR3 contains 13 residues. The V gene lost 3 bases and the J gene lost 8 bases, with 14 bases spanning the gap. Notes on the study in general: Several patients had high TCRbeta diversity at day 60; it came from surviving recipient T cells and thymic progenitors. Approximately two months post-transplant, alpha-beta T cells reportedly originated from several hundred expanded graft clones.

The authors prepared the TCRbeta library with unique molecular identifiers. MiXCR, applied by TCRdb to the PCR reads, yields one record per CDR3 protein. The sample carries approximately 270,000 distinct CDR3 sequences, roughly a quarter recorded once. The V and J genes are TRBV9 and TRBJ1-1; no firm D call. The receptor's source is a female patient under 10 years old who had a stem cell transplant for congenital amegakaryocytic thrombocytopenia, so the T cells may come from the graft donor. The sequencing used PBMCs, mostly from graft donor cells, collected 360 days after TCRalphabeta/CD19-depleted stem cell transplant. CDR3 loop: CASSEPPIQEAFF. In nucleotides, the CDR3 is TGTGCCAGCAGCGAGCCCCCCATTCAAGAAGCTTTCTTT.